This entry lists 16 T cell receptor beta chains sequenced from one sample in a study of T cell responses to AZD1222 COVID-19 vaccine. Assay used: immunoSEQ multiplex PCR; TCRdb lists only in-frame clones, some missing. The sample has 100,000 or so clones, around 94% seen once. Sequenced here: peripheral blood, sampled on day 0 of AZD1222 vaccination. The receptors stem from an adult in good health.

The rearrangement joins TRBV5-4 to TRBJ2-7, with TRBD2 identical over 9 bases. With 3 bases clipped from V and 2 bases from J, the junction kept 6 bases outside the gene matches. The CDR3 runs 15 residues. Germline V CDR1 and CDR2: SGHNT, YYREEE (reference sequence). The CDR3 DNA is TGTGCCAGCAGCTCAAGGACTAGCGAGACCTACGAGCAGTACTTC. Its translation: CASSSRTSETYEQYF.

The chain employs TRBV18 and TRBJ2-4, with 9 bases matching TRBD1. The CDR3 runs 17 residues. The germline V gene has CDR1 KGHSH and CDR2 LQKENI. V shed 4 bases, J shed 9 bases, and the junction held 16 bases outside the gene matches. CDR3 coding DNA: TGTGCCAGCTCACGCACTCCTTCCGGGACAGGGAATAGCATTCAGTACTTC. This translates into CASSRTPSGTGNSIQYF.

This chain joins TRBV4-3 and TRBJ1-1; D is uncertain. In germline, CDR1 is LGHNA, CDR2 YSLEER. CDR3 length equals 14 residues. V was trimmed by 5 bases and J by 0 bases, leaving 10 bases between them. CDR3 in DNA: TGCGCCAGCAGCAGATCCCTTATGAACACTGAAGCTTTCTTT. Amino acid sequence: CASSRSLMNTEAFF.

The chain recombines TRBV9 with TRBJ2-3, with 11 bases aligning to TRBD2. The ends lost 4 bases at V and 4 bases at J; junction bases unmatched: 8. From germline, CDR1 is SGDLS and CDR2 YYNGEE. The CDR3 covers 16 residues. As DNA, the CDR3 is TGTGCCAGCAGCCCGGGGACTAGCGGCGTTGCAGATACGCAGTATTTT. It yields the protein CASSPGTSGVADTQYF.

This chain uses TRBV2 with TRBJ2-3, with D perhaps assigned TRBD1 or TRBD2 (5 bases each). The CDR3 runs to 15 residues. Trimming pared 7 bases from V and 4 bases from J, leaving 18 bases between. Germline CDR1 SNHLY, CDR2 FYNNEI. This CDR3 reads CASIGRATRADTQYF. CDR3 sequence (DNA): TGTGCCAGCATCGGCAGGGCCACGAGGGCAGATACGCAGTATTTT.

This clone was found once. For the CDR3, the DNA is TGTGCCAGCAGCGTAGGGAGGGAAGTCGGTTCACCCCTCCACTTT. It yields the protein CASSVGREVGSPLHF. The gene calls are TRBV9 and TRBJ1-6; D not resolved. In germline, CDR1 is SGDLS, CDR2 YYNGEE. V dropped 0 bases and J dropped 9 bases, with 13 bases sitting between them. The length of the CDR3 is 15 residues. Drawing the rest from reference TRBV9 and TRBJ1-6, the complete variable domain is DSGVTQTPKHLITATGQRVTLRCSPRSGDLSVYWYQQSLDQGLQFLIQYYNGEERAKGNILERFSAQQFPDLHSELNLSSLELGDSALYFCASSVGREVGSPLHFGNGTRLTVT.

V is TRBV7-9 and J is TRBJ1-2; the D is unclear. The CDR3 is 12 residues long. Germline lookup yields CDR1 SEHNR and CDR2 FQNEAQ (reference sequence). V was cut by 4 bases and J by 8 bases, with 11 bases left in between. The CDR3 DNA is TGTGCCAGCAGCTCCAGCCGAGTAGGCTACACCTTC. This gives the protein CASSSSRVGYTF.

V usage is TRBV19 and J usage is TRBJ1-1, with TRBD1 as a possible D gene (6 bases). The germline V and J ends were trimmed by 3 bases and 2 bases, with 7 bases remaining between them. The germline V gene encodes CDR1 LNHDA and CDR2 SQIVND (reference sequence). This CDR3 spans 13 amino acids. The CDR3 protein is CASSIGTNTEAFF. DNA for the CDR3: TGTGCCAGTAGTATTGGGACAAACACTGAAGCTTTCTTT.

The chain employs TRBV18 and TRBJ2-2; D might be TRBD1 (5 bases). This CDR3 contains 15 residues. Germline V gene data show CDR1 as KGHSH and CDR2 as LQKENI. Trimming pared 1 base from V and 3 bases from J, leaving 9 bases between. CDR3 coding DNA: TGTGCCAGCTCACCACGGGGCGGAGACACCGGGGAGCTGTTTTTT. Protein sequence: CASSPRGGDTGELFF.

V usage is TRBV7-7 and J usage is TRBJ2-5; 7 nucleotides agree with TRBD2. The CDR3 is 15 amino acids. Per germline, CDR1 SSHAT and CDR2 FNYEAQ (reference sequence). Losses at the gene ends were 5 bases for V and 5 bases for J; bases not matched to a gene: 11. The CDR3 DNA sequence: TGTGCCAGCAGCCCTGTGGGGGGGTTTCGGGAGACCCAGTACTTC. Its translation: CASSPVGGFRETQYF.

V gene TRBV21-1 combines with J gene TRBJ2-3; the table's D call of TRBD2 was not tested on the DNA. TRBV21-1 is a listed pseudogene. The CDR3 sequence is 14 residues long. CDR3 in DNA: TGTGCCAGCAGCCCGGGACTAGTTGGAGATACGCAGTATTTT. Translating gives CASSPGLVGDTQYF.

The chain uses TRBV9 and TRBJ1-1, with 10 bases fitting TRBD1. The ends lost 0 bases at V and 6 bases at J; junction bases unmatched: 11. The CDR3 runs to 17 residues. CDR1 SGDLS and CDR2 YYNGEE come from the germline V gene. CDR3: CASSVGLGTGDFSEAFF. CDR3 sequence (DNA): TGTGCCAGCAGCGTAGGTTTGGGGACAGGGGATTTCTCTGAAGCTTTCTTT.

The V call is TRBV19, the J call TRBJ1-5, with D hard to call. Deletions cut 5 bases from V and 8 bases from J, with 13 bases between. CDR3 length: 13 amino acids. Germline assignment: CDR1 LNHDA and CDR2 SQIVND (reference sequence). CDR3 nucleotides: TGTGCCAGTAGTTTTTACAATCAAAAGCCCCAGCATTTT. Its translation is CASSFYNQKPQHF.

This chain joins TRBV5-1 and TRBJ2-2; D remains ambiguous. The CDR3 runs 16 residues. Germline values: CDR1 SGHRS, CDR2 YFSETQ. Trimming took off 6 bases at V and 6 bases at J, with 21 bases between the two ends. The CDR3, as DNA: TGCGCCAGCACACTCGGCCGTGCGTCAGGCGCCGGGGAGCTGTTTTTT. This gives the protein CASTLGRASGAGELFF.

The chain recombines TRBV5-6 with TRBJ1-6; TRBD1 might be the D (6 bases). Trimming stripped 4 bases from V and 9 bases from J, with 14 bases between. The germline gives CDR1 SGHDT, CDR2 YYEEEE. There are 14 residues in the CDR3. CDR3 sequence reads: CASSGGGRASPLHF. The CDR3 bases are TGTGCCAGCAGCGGAGGGGGGAGAGCTTCACCCCTCCACTTT.

The count of this clone is one. The DNA for the CDR3 is TGTGCCAGAAGCTTGGGGTTCCTAGCGGGGGGGAACACCGGGGAGCTGTTTTTT. Protein product: CARSLGFLAGGNTGELFF. The gene calls are TRBV5-3 and TRBJ2-2, with TRBD2 matching over 11 bases. TRBV5-3 has ORF status, its function being uncertain. Trimming cost V 0 bases and J 1 base; bases outside gene matches: 5. The CDR3 covers 18 residues.